This T cell receptor beta chain was observed in a study of cytomegalovirus exposure and HLA in healthy donors. The primer mix had 60 Vbeta and 13 Jbeta primers. Assay: immunoSEQ multiplex PCR; the TCRdb copy retains only in-frame clones and omits some. The sample shows about 21,000 clones, roughly 80% of them seen only once. The V and J ends lost 10 bases and 5 bases, in that order; junction bases with no gene match: 6. The CDR3 totals 12 residues. Germline CDR1 reads LNHDA; CDR2 reads SQIVND (reference sequence). The sequence derives from a man aged 55 to 69 in good health and CMV-seronegative. The chain links TRBV19 to TRBJ2-3, with 7 nucleotides matching TRBD1. The sequenced sample was PBMCs. CDR3 protein: CATRQGGDTQYF. DNA for the CDR3: TGTGCCACTCGACAGGGCGGAGATACGCAGTATTTT.